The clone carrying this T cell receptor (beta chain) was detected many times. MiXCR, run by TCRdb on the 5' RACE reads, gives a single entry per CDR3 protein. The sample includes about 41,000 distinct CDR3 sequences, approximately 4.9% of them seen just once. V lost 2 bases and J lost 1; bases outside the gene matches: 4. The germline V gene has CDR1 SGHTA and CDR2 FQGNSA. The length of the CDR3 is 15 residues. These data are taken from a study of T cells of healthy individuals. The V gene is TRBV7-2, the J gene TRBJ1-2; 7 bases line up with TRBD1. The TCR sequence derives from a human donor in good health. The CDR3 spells CASSLSTGDNYGYTF. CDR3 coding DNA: TGTGCCAGCAGCTTATCTACAGGGGATAACTATGGCTACACCTTC.